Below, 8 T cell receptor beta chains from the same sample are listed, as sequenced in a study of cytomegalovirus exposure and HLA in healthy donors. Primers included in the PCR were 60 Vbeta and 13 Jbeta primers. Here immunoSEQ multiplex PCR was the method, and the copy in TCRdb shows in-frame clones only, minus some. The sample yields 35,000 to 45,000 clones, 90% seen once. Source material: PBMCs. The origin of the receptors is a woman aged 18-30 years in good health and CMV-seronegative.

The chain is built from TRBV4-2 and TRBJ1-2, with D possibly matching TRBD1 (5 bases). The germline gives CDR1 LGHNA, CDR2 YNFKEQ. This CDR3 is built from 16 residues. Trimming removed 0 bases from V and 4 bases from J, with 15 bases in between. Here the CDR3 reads CASSQDLSPRVYGYTF. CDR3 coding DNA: TGTGCCAGCAGCCAAGATCTGTCCCCCAGGGTCTATGGCTACACCTTC.

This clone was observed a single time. CDR3 nucleotides: TGTGCCAGCAGCCTCCCTCCGGGACAGCAATTCTATGGCTACACCTTC. It codes for CASSLPPGQQFYGYTF. The chain combines TRBV7-9 with TRBJ1-2, with 7 nucleotides matching TRBD1. The CDR3 has 16 residues. Germline V gene sequence: CDR1 SEHNR, CDR2 FQNEAQ (reference sequence). Unmatched junction bases numbered 13, after V lost 5 bases and J lost 4 bases.

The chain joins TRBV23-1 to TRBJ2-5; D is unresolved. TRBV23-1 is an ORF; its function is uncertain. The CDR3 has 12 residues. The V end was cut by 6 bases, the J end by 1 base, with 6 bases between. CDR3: CASRLPQETQYF. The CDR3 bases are TGCGCCAGCAGACTCCCCCAAGAGACCCAGTACTTC.

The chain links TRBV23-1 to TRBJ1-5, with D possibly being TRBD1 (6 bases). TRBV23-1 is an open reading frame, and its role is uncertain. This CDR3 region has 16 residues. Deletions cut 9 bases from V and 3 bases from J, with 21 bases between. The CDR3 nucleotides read TGCGCCAGTATTACTACAAGCGGGGGCCACAATCAGCCCCAGCATTTT. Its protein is CASITTSGGHNQPQHF.

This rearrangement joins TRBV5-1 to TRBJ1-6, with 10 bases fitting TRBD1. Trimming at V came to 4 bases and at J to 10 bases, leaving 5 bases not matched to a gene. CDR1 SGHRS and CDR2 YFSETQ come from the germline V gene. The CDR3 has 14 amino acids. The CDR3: CASSQGQGPSPLHF. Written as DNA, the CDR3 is TGCGCCAGCAGCCAGGGACAGGGGCCGTCACCCCTCCACTTT.

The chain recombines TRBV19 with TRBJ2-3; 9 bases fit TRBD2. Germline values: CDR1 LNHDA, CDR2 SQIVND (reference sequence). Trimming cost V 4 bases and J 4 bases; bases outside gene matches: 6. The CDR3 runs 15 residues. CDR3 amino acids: CASSTIAGDADTQYF. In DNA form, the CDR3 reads TGTGCCAGTAGTACTATAGCGGGAGACGCAGATACGCAGTATTTT. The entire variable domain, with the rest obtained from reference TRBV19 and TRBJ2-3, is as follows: DGGITQSPKYLFRKEGQNVTLSCEQNLNHDAMYWYRQDPGQGLRLIYYSQIVNDFQKGDIAEGYSVSREKKESFPLTVTSAQKNPTAFYLCASSTIAGDADTQYFGPGTRLTVL.

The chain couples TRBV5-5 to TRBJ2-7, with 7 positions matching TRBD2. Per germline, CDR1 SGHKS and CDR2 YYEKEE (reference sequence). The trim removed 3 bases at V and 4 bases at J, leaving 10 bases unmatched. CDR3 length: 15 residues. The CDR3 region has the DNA TGTGCCAGCAGCTATGTCGTGGGAGGGGTATACGAGCAGTACTTC. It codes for CASSYVVGGVYEQYF.

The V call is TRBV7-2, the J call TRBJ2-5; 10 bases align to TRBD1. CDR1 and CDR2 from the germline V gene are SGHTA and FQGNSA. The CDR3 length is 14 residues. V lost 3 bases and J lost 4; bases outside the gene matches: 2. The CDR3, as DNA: TGTGCCAGCAGCTTCGGACAGGGGGGAGAGACCCAGTACTTC. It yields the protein CASSFGQGGETQYF.